A selection of T cell receptor beta chains follows, all from one sample in a study of Ad26.COV2.S vaccination and SARS-CoV-2 variants. Clones were sequenced by immunoSEQ multiplex PCR, and TCRdb holds only the in-frame ones, with some missing. The sample lists a few hundred thousand clones; about 83% were seen once. The material was peripheral blood, obtained in a trial of Ad26.COV2.S vaccine versus placebo. These receptors came from a person aged 18-60 years who received the Ad26.COV2.S COVID-19 vaccine or a placebo. Each CDR3 is given with its conserved first and last residue. Each record gives: J gene, clone size, V gene, D gene, CDR3 protein, CDR3 DNA. D genes are given only for firm matches. Rows may omit the clone size; those that give it use once, few, many or a size class.

J gene: TRBJ2-5
clone size: .
V gene: TRBV5-4
D gene: TRBD2
CDR3 protein: CASSPGLAGGPGETQYF
CDR3 DNA: TGTGCCAGCAGCCCGGGACTAGCGGGGGGGCCGGGAGAGACCCAGTACTTC

J gene: TRBJ1-2
clone size: .
V gene: TRBV12-3/TRBV12-4
D gene: .
CDR3 protein: CASSPGGTIGYTF
CDR3 DNA: TGTGCCAGCAGTCCGGGGGGGACAATCGGCTACACCTTC

J gene: TRBJ2-1
clone size: .
V gene: TRBV5-6
D gene: .
CDR3 protein: CASSRLYNEQFF
CDR3 DNA: TGTGCCAGCAGCCGACTGTACAATGAGCAGTTCTTC

J gene: TRBJ2-7
clone size: .
V gene: TRBV18
D gene: TRBD2
CDR3 protein: CASSLAGVSYEQYF
CDR3 DNA: TGTGCCAGCTCACTAGCGGGAGTATCCTACGAGCAGTACTTC

J gene: TRBJ2-5
clone size: .
V gene: TRBV5-1
D gene: .
CDR3 protein: CASSLGSGPETQYF
CDR3 DNA: TGCGCCAGCAGCTTAGGGAGCGGCCCAGAGACCCAGTACTTC

J gene: TRBJ2-7
clone size: medium-sized
V gene: TRBV2
D gene: TRBD2
CDR3 protein: CASSEPSGSIEQYF
CDR3 DNA: TGTGCCAGCAGTGAACCTAGCGGGAGTATCGAGCAGTACTTC

J gene: TRBJ2-3
clone size: .
V gene: TRBV7-2
D gene: TRBD2
CDR3 protein: CASSLAKTSGGTDTQYF
CDR3 DNA: TGTGCCAGCAGCTTGGCAAAGACTAGCGGGGGCACAGATACGCAGTATTTT

J gene: TRBJ2-3
clone size: .
V gene: TRBV29-1
D gene: TRBD1
CDR3 protein: CSVEPGQGADTQYF
CDR3 DNA: TGCAGCGTGGAACCGGGACAGGGGGCAGATACGCAGTATTTT

J gene: TRBJ2-4
clone size: .
V gene: TRBV6-6
D gene: TRBD1
CDR3 protein: CASSRTGALLAKNIQYF
CDR3 DNA: TGTGCCAGCAGTCGGACAGGGGCCCTACTAGCCAAAAACATTCAGTACTTC

J gene: TRBJ2-3
clone size: .
V gene: TRBV5-6
D gene: TRBD2
CDR3 protein: CASTGKWGGGTDTQYF
CDR3 DNA: TGTGCCAGCACCGGAAAGTGGGGAGGGGGCACAGATACGCAGTATTTT

J gene: TRBJ1-3
clone size: .
V gene: TRBV19
D gene: .
CDR3 protein: CASSIQRSSGNTIYF
CDR3 DNA: TGTGCCAGTAGTATCCAACGGAGCTCTGGAAACACCATATATTTT

J gene: TRBJ1-6
clone size: .
V gene: TRBV4-1
D gene: .
CDR3 protein: CASSQGPPLLNSPLHF
CDR3 DNA: TGCGCCAGCAGCCAAGGCCCCCCTTTACTAAATTCACCCCTCCACTTT

J gene: TRBJ1-2
clone size: .
V gene: TRBV30
D gene: .
CDR3 protein: CAWSWQGVSGYTF
CDR3 DNA: TGTGCCTGGAGTTGGCAGGGCGTAAGTGGCTACACCTTC

J gene: TRBJ2-1
clone size: .
V gene: TRBV4-1
D gene: TRBD2
CDR3 protein: CASSLIRGGSGRENEQFF
CDR3 DNA: TGCGCCAGCAGTCTAATAAGGGGAGGTAGCGGGAGGGAGAATGAGCAGTTCTTC

J gene: TRBJ2-1
clone size: few
V gene: TRBV7-9
D gene: .
CDR3 protein: CASSERDKHNEQFF
CDR3 DNA: TGTGCCAGCAGCGAGAGAGACAAACACAATGAGCAGTTCTTC

J gene: TRBJ2-7
clone size: .
V gene: TRBV24-1
D gene: .
CDR3 protein: CATSPDGVSYEQYF
CDR3 DNA: TGTGCCACCAGCCCGGACGGAGTCTCCTACGAGCAGTACTTC

J gene: TRBJ2-1
clone size: .
V gene: TRBV5-1
D gene: TRBD2
CDR3 protein: CASSRKTSGSYNEQFF
CDR3 DNA: TGCGCCAGCAGCCGAAAGACTAGCGGTTCCTACAATGAGCAGTTCTTC

J gene: TRBJ2-7
clone size: many
V gene: TRBV14
D gene: TRBD1
CDR3 protein: CASSHFDRAYEQYF
CDR3 DNA: TGTGCCAGCAGCCATTTCGACAGGGCCTACGAGCAGTACTTC

J gene: TRBJ1-1
clone size: .
V gene: TRBV7-3
D gene: .
CDR3 protein: CASSLRDYTEAFF
CDR3 DNA: TGTGCCAGCAGCCTGAGGGATTACACTGAAGCTTTCTTT

J gene: TRBJ2-3
clone size: .
V gene: TRBV21-1
D gene: .
CDR3 protein: CASSKEQASGRAGTDTQYF
CDR3 DNA: TGTGCCAGCAGCAAAGAACAGGCTAGCGGTAGGGCCGGCACAGATACGCAGTATTTT

J gene: TRBJ1-1
clone size: once
V gene: TRBV4-3
D gene: TRBD1
CDR3 protein: CASSRGQGDTEAFF
CDR3 DNA: TGCGCCAGCAGCCGCGGACAGGGCGACACTGAAGCTTTCTTT

J gene: TRBJ2-7
clone size: .
V gene: TRBV19
D gene: TRBD2
CDR3 protein: CASSVAGVSSYEQYF
CDR3 DNA: TGTGCCAGTAGTGTAGCGGGAGTATCCTCCTACGAGCAGTACTTC

J gene: TRBJ2-3
clone size: few
V gene: TRBV7-9
D gene: .
CDR3 protein: CASSLGTDTQYF
CDR3 DNA: TGTGCCAGCAGCTTAGGCACAGATACGCAGTATTTT

J gene: TRBJ1-1
clone size: .
V gene: TRBV6-2/TRBV6-3
D gene: .
CDR3 protein: CASSFSTPRAFF
CDR3 DNA: TGTGCCAGCAGTTTTTCAACCCCGAGGGCTTTCTTT

J gene: TRBJ1-4
clone size: .
V gene: TRBV20-1
D gene: .
CDR3 protein: CSGAGGRTLFF
CDR3 DNA: TGCAGTGGTGCGGGGGGGCGAACCCTGTTTTTT

J gene: TRBJ2-1
clone size: .
V gene: TRBV6-5
D gene: .
CDR3 protein: CASGAGWSREQFF
CDR3 DNA: TGTGCCAGCGGCGCGGGATGGTCGCGGGAGCAGTTCTTC

J gene: TRBJ2-7
clone size: few
V gene: TRBV12-5
D gene: TRBD1
CDR3 protein: CASGPQGAYEQYF
CDR3 DNA: TGTGCTAGTGGCCCACAGGGGGCTTACGAGCAGTACTTC

J gene: TRBJ1-1
clone size: .
V gene: TRBV7-9
D gene: .
CDR3 protein: CASNLIENTEAFF
CDR3 DNA: TGTGCCAGCAACCTTATAGAGAACACTGAAGCTTTCTTT

J gene: TRBJ2-1
clone size: once
V gene: TRBV10-3
D gene: TRBD2
CDR3 protein: CAIQRESSYNEQFF
CDR3 DNA: TGTGCCATACAGCGGGAGAGCTCCTACAATGAGCAGTTCTTC

J gene: TRBJ2-7
clone size: .
V gene: TRBV3-1/TRBV3-2
D gene: .
CDR3 protein: CASSQGLGTAPYEQYF
CDR3 DNA: TGTGCCAGCAGCCAAGGGCTCGGGACCGCCCCCTACGAGCAGTACTTC

J gene: TRBJ2-7
clone size: .
V gene: TRBV7-9
D gene: .
CDR3 protein: CASSPQGLGQYF
CDR3 DNA: TGTGCCAGCAGCCCTCAGGGCCTCGGGCAGTACTTC

J gene: TRBJ1-4
clone size: .
V gene: TRBV29-1
D gene: TRBD1
CDR3 protein: CSVTQGATNEKLFF
CDR3 DNA: TGCAGCGTGACACAGGGGGCAACTAATGAAAAACTGTTTTTT

J gene: TRBJ2-2
clone size: .
V gene: TRBV4-1
D gene: TRBD2
CDR3 protein: CASNGGLAGGRNTGELFF
CDR3 DNA: TGCGCCAGCAATGGGGGACTAGCGGGAGGGCGGAACACCGGGGAGCTGTTTTTT

J gene: TRBJ1-1
clone size: few
V gene: TRBV6-2/TRBV6-3
D gene: .
CDR3 protein: CASSYSTEAFF
CDR3 DNA: TGTGCCAGCAGTTACTCCACTGAAGCTTTCTTT

J gene: TRBJ2-5
clone size: few
V gene: TRBV2
D gene: .
CDR3 protein: CASKLGSGDQETQYF
CDR3 DNA: TGTGCCAGCAAGCTAGGGTCGGGGGACCAAGAGACCCAGTACTTC

J gene: TRBJ2-5
clone size: .
V gene: TRBV2
D gene: .
CDR3 protein: CASRQQETQYF
CDR3 DNA: TGTGCCAGCAGGCAACAAGAGACCCAGTACTTC

J gene: TRBJ2-1
clone size: few
V gene: TRBV19
D gene: TRBD1
CDR3 protein: CASSMGSWTGDLEQFF
CDR3 DNA: TGTGCCAGTAGTATGGGGTCATGGACAGGGGATCTTGAGCAGTTCTTC

J gene: TRBJ1-6
clone size: .
V gene: TRBV18
D gene: TRBD1
CDR3 protein: CASSGQGGSPLHF
CDR3 DNA: TGTGCCAGCTCCGGACAGGGAGGTTCACCCCTCCACTTT

J gene: TRBJ2-5
clone size: .
V gene: TRBV6-5
D gene: .
CDR3 protein: CASRGTRYQETQYF
CDR3 DNA: TGTGCCAGCAGGGGTACTCGATACCAAGAGACCCAGTACTTC

J gene: TRBJ2-1
clone size: .
V gene: TRBV27
D gene: .
CDR3 protein: CASSFSSGSGDEQFF
CDR3 DNA: TGTGCCAGCAGTTTCTCAAGCGGGTCGGGGGATGAGCAGTTCTTC

J gene: TRBJ1-2
clone size: .
V gene: TRBV13
D gene: .
CDR3 protein: CASSPQGLVVGYTF
CDR3 DNA: TGTGCCAGCAGCCCGCAAGGGCTTGTGGTTGGCTACACCTTC

J gene: TRBJ2-5
clone size: .
V gene: TRBV5-6
D gene: .
CDR3 protein: CASSLETEDLPQYF
CDR3 DNA: TGTGCCAGCAGCTTGGAGACAGAGGACTTACCCCAGTACTTC

J gene: TRBJ2-3
clone size: .
V gene: TRBV4-3
D gene: TRBD2
CDR3 protein: CASSQDPSGGSDTQYF
CDR3 DNA: TGCGCCAGCAGCCAAGATCCCAGCGGGGGCTCAGATACGCAGTATTTT

J gene: TRBJ2-7
clone size: .
V gene: TRBV5-4
D gene: .
CDR3 protein: CASRPDSFLPYEQYF
CDR3 DNA: TGTGCCAGCAGACCAGACAGTTTCTTGCCCTACGAGCAGTACTTC

J gene: TRBJ2-3
clone size: .
V gene: TRBV7-3
D gene: .
CDR3 protein: CASSLSPLDTQYF
CDR3 DNA: TGTGCCAGCAGCCTGAGCCCGTTAGATACGCAGTATTTT

J gene: TRBJ2-2
clone size: once
V gene: TRBV4-1
D gene: .
CDR3 protein: CASSQERGALKAGELFF
CDR3 DNA: TGCGCCAGCAGCCAAGAGCGAGGGGCATTGAAAGCCGGGGAGCTGTTTTTT

J gene: TRBJ2-7
clone size: .
V gene: TRBV27
D gene: .
CDR3 protein: CASSFTGIYEQYF
CDR3 DNA: TGTGCCAGCAGTTTTACGGGGATCTACGAGCAGTACTTC

J gene: TRBJ2-7
clone size: .
V gene: TRBV2
D gene: .
CDR3 protein: CASSGQTYEQYF
CDR3 DNA: TGTGCCAGCAGTGGACAGACCTACGAGCAGTACTTC

J gene: TRBJ2-3
clone size: .
V gene: TRBV9
D gene: TRBD2
CDR3 protein: CASSVERGAGGDTQYF
CDR3 DNA: TGTGCCAGCAGCGTGGAGCGGGGGGCCGGGGGAGATACGCAGTATTTT

J gene: TRBJ1-6
clone size: .
V gene: TRBV3-1/TRBV3-2
D gene: .
CDR3 protein: CASSHSGSSYNSPLHF
CDR3 DNA: TGTGCCAGCAGCCACTCGGGTAGCTCCTATAATTCACCCCTCCACTTT

J gene: TRBJ1-2
clone size: .
V gene: TRBV5-1
D gene: .
CDR3 protein: CASSLLDPNYGYTF
CDR3 DNA: TGCGCCAGCAGCTTGCTGGACCCCAACTATGGCTACACCTTC

J gene: TRBJ1-4
clone size: .
V gene: TRBV18
D gene: .
CDR3 protein: CASSPFPSEKLFF
CDR3 DNA: TGTGCCAGCTCACCATTCCCCTCTGAAAAACTGTTTTTT

J gene: TRBJ2-3
clone size: .
V gene: TRBV5-4
D gene: TRBD2
CDR3 protein: CASSLGKLAGVVDTQYF
CDR3 DNA: TGTGCCAGCAGCTTGGGAAAACTAGCGGGAGTTGTAGATACGCAGTATTTT

J gene: TRBJ1-4
clone size: .
V gene: TRBV10-3
D gene: .
CDR3 protein: CAITERGNEKLFF
CDR3 DNA: TGTGCCATCACCGAGCGGGGAAATGAAAAACTGTTTTTT

J gene: TRBJ1-2
clone size: .
V gene: TRBV21-1
D gene: .
CDR3 protein: CASSNGGVGYTF
CDR3 DNA: TGTGCCAGCAGCAATGGGGGGGTTGGCTACACCTTC

J gene: TRBJ1-1
clone size: .
V gene: TRBV12-5
D gene: TRBD1
CDR3 protein: CASGPDRAYLMNTEAFF
CDR3 DNA: TGTGCTAGTGGCCCCGACAGGGCTTATCTAATGAACACTGAAGCTTTCTTT

J gene: TRBJ2-7
clone size: .
V gene: TRBV9
D gene: TRBD1
CDR3 protein: CASRGTGQNEQYF
CDR3 DNA: TGTGCCAGCAGGGGGACAGGGCAGAACGAGCAGTACTTC